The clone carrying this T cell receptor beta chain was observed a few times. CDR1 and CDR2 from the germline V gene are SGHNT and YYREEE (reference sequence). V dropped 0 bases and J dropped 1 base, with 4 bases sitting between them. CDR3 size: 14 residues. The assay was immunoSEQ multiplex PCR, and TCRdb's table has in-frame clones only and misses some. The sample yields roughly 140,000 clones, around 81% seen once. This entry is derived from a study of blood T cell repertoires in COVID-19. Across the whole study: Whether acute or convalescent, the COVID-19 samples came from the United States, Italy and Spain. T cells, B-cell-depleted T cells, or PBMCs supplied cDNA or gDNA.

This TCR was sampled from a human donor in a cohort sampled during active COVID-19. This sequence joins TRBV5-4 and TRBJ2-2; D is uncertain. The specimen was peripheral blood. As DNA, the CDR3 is TGTGCCAGCAGCTTGGCACAGAACACCGGGGAGCTGTTTTTT. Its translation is CASSLAQNTGELFF.